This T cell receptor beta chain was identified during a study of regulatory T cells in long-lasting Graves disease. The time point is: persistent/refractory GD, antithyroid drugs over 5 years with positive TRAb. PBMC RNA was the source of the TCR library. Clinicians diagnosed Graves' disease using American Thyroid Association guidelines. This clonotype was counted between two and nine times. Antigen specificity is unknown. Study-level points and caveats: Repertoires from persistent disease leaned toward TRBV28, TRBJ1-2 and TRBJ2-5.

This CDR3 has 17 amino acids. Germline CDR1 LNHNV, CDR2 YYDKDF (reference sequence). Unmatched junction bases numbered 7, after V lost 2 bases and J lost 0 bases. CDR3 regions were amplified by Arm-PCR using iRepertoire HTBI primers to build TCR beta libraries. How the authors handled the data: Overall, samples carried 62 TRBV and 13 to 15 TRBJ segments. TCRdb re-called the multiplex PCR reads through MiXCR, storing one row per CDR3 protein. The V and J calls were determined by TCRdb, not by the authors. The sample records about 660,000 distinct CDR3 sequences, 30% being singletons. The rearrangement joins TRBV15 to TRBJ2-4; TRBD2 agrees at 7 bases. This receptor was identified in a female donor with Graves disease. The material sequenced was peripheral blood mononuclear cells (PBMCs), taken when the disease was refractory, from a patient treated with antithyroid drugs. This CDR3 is CATSRIPSGLAKNIQYF. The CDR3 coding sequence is TGTGCCACCAGCAGAATACCTAGCGGCCTAGCCAAAAACATTCAGTACTTC.